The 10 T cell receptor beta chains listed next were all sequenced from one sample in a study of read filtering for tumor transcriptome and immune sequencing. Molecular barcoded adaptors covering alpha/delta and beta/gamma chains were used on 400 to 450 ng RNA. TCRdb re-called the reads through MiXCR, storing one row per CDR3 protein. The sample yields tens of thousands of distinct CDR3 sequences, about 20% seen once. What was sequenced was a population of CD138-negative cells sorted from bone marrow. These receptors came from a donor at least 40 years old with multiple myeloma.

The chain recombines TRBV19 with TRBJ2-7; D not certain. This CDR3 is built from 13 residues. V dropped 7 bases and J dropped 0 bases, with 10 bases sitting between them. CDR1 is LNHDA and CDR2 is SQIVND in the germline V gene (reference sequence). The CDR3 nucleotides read TGTGCCAGTACGGGCGGAAGCTCCTACGAGCAGTACTTC. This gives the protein CASTGGSSYEQYF.

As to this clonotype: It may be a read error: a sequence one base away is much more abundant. In nucleotides, the CDR3 is TGTGCCAGCAGTGAAAGTAGCGGGAGTGTGTGGGAGACCCAGTACTTC. Residues: CASSESSGSVWETQYF. The V and J genes are TRBV6-1 and TRBJ2-5, with 9 nucleotides matching TRBD2. The CDR3 covers 16 residues. The V gene's germline CDR1 is MNHNS and CDR2 SASEGT. J lost 5 bases, V lost 2 bases, and 9 bases had no gene match.

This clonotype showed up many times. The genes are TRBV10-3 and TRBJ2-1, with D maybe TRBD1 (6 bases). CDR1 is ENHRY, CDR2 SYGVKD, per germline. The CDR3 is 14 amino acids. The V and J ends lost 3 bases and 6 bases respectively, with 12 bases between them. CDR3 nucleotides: TGTGCCATCAGTGATCAGGGGCGGATCAATGAGCAGTTCTTC. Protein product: CAISDQGRINEQFF.

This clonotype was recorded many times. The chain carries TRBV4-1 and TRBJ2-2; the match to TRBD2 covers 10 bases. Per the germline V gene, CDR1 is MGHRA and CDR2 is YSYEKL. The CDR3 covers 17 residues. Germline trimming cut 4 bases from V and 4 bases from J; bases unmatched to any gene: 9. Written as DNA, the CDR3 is TGCGCCAGCAGCCGGCTAAAGACTAGCGGGTTCACCGGGGAGCTGTTTTTT. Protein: CASSRLKTSGFTGELFF.

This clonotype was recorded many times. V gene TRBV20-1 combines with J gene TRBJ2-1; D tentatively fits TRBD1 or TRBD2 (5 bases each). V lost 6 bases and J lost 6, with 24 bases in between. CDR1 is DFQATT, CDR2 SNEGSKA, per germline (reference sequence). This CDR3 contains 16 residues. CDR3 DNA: TGCAGTGCCCCCGGTGGGGCGGGCCATATGATCAATGAGCAGTTCTTC. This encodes CSAPGGAGHMINEQFF.

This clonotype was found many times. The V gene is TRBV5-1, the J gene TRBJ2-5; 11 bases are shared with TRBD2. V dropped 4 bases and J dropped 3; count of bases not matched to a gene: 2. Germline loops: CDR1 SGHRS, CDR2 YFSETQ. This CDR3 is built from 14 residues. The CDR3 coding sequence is TGCGCCAGCAGCCAGGGACTAGCGGAAGAGACCCAGTACTTC. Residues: CASSQGLAEETQYF.

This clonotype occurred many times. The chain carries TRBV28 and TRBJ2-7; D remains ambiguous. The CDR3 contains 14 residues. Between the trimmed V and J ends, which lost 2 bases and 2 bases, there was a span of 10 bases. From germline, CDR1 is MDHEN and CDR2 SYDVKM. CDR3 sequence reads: CASSLQPPAYEQYF. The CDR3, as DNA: TGTGCCAGCAGTTTACAGCCACCGGCCTACGAGCAGTACTTC. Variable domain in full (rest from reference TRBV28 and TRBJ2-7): DVKVTQSSRYLVKRTGEKVFLECVQDMDHENMFWYRQDPGLGLRLIYFSYDVKMKEKGDIPEGYSVSREKKERFSLILESASTNQTSMYLCASSLQPPAYEQYFGPGTRLTVT.

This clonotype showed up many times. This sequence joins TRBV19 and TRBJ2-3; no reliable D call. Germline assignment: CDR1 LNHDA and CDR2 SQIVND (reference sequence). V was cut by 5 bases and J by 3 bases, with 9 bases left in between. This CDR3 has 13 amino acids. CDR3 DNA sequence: TGTGCCAGTAGTCAAGAAGATACAGATACGCAGTATTTT. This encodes CASSQEDTDTQYF.

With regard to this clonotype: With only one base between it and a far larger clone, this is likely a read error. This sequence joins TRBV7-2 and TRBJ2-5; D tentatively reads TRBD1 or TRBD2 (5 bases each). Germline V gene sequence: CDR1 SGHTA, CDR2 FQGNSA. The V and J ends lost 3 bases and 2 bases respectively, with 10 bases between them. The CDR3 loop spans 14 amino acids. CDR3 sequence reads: CASSLGRYQETQYF. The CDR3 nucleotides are TGTGCCAGCAGCTTGGGACGGTATCAAGAGACCCAGTACTTC.

DNA of the CDR3: TGCAGTGCTTGGACTAGCGTACGATTATCTGGGGAGCTGTTTTTT. It is translated as CSAWTSVRLSGELFF. This chain links TRBV20-1 with TRBJ2-2; 9 bases fit TRBD2. The CDR3 is 15 residues long. V trimming: 5 bases; J trimming: 8 bases; junction bases outside the gene matches: 12. Looked up from germline, CDR1 is DFQATT and CDR2 is SNEGSKA (reference sequence).